The 2 T cell receptor beta chains below come from one sample, sequenced in a study of T cell changes during pregnancy in multiple sclerosis. Sequencing used immunoSEQ multiplex PCR; TCRdb keeps in-frame clones, though not all of them. The sample comprises about 80,000 clones, around nine tenths of which are singletons, and 0.2% to 0.25% rests with the top ten. The source was CD4+ T cells from peripheral blood mononuclear cells, collected before pregnancy. The receptors come from a female donor with multiple sclerosis, enrolled in a pregnancy study.

This clone was found once. The DNA for the CDR3 is TGTGCCAGCAAAAACTTGGGGGGTTACGAGCAGTACTTC. This translates into CASKNLGGYEQYF. The rearrangement joins TRBV28 to TRBJ2-7; D might be TRBD2 (6 bases). This CDR3 contains 13 residues. Germline V gene lookup returns CDR1 MDHEN and CDR2 SYDVKM. The V gene lost 7 bases and the J gene lost 4 bases, with 14 bases spanning the gap.

The chain links TRBV27 to TRBJ2-7, with 8 bases aligning to TRBD1. The V gene's germline CDR1 is MNHEY and CDR2 SMNVEV (reference sequence). This CDR3 is 18 amino acids long. The V segment lost 2 bases and the J segment 11 bases; nucleotides outside the gene matches: 23. The CDR3 protein is CASSLLLMSGQGPLREYF. The CDR3 bases are TGTGCCAGCAGTTTACTGCTGATGTCAGGACAGGGTCCTCTACGGGAGTACTTC.